These 32 T cell receptor beta chains share one sample of origin, sequenced in a study of cytomegalovirus exposure and HLA in healthy donors. The primer mix had 60 Vbeta and 13 Jbeta primers. Libraries were prepared by immunoSEQ multiplex PCR; TCRdb keeps only in-frame clonotypes and omits some of them. The sample has about 150,000 clones, over 75% seen once. Source material: PBMCs. The source of these receptors is a woman in her forties in good health and CMV-seropositive.

The CDR3 here is CASSARDYGYTF. CDR3 sequence (DNA): TGTGCCAGCAGTGCCAGGGACTATGGCTACACCTTC. V and J are TRBV2 and TRBJ1-2, with a possible D match to TRBD1 (5 bases). The CDR3 extends over 12 amino acids. Looked up from germline, CDR1 is SNHLY and CDR2 is FYNNEI. The germline V and J ends were trimmed by 4 bases and 3 bases, with 6 bases remaining between them. Full variable domain (missing parts from reference TRBV2 and TRBJ1-2): EPEVTQTPSHQVTQMGQEVILRCVPISNHLYFYWYRQILGQKVEFLVSFYNNEISEKSEIFDDQFSVERPDGSNFTLKIRSTKLEDSAMYFCASSARDYGYTFGSGTRLTVV.

This chain connects TRBV19 to TRBJ2-1; the D is unclear. Germline V gene data show CDR1 as LNHDA and CDR2 as SQIVND (reference sequence). V dropped 4 bases and J dropped 7 bases, with 8 bases sitting between them. The CDR3 consists of 12 residues. Here the CDR3 DNA reads TGTGCCAGTAGTAAGTCCGAGAATGAGCAGTTCTTC. Translation: CASSKSENEQFF.

The DNA of the CDR3 is TGTGCCAGCAGCTCGGGGAAACAGTTCTTC. Protein product: CASSSGKQFF. The chain carries TRBV28 and TRBJ2-1, with D possibly being TRBD2 (5 bases). The germline gives CDR1 MDHEN, CDR2 SYDVKM. V was shortened by 6 bases and J by 13 bases, with 10 bases between the two germline ends. The CDR3 consists of 10 residues.

This clone was observed a few times. The rearrangement uses TRBV7-6 and TRBJ2-1, with 7 bases aligning to TRBD1. The V gene end was trimmed by 5 bases and the J gene end by 6 bases; junction bases not matched to a gene: 4. This CDR3 spans 13 amino acids. The germline gives CDR1 SGHVS, CDR2 FNYEAQ. CDR3 region: CASSTRQGNEQFF. Written as DNA, the CDR3 is TGTGCCAGCAGCACGAGACAGGGCAATGAGCAGTTCTTC.

This sequence joins TRBV7-7 and TRBJ2-7; 12 bases align to TRBD2. Losses at the gene ends were 5 bases for V and 7 bases for J; bases not matched to a gene: 3. Germline V lookup: CDR1 SSHAT, CDR2 FNYEAQ (reference sequence). CDR3 length: 13 residues. The CDR3 DNA sequence: TGTGCCAGCAGCGGGGGACTAGCGGGTGAGCAGTACTTC. It yields the protein CASSGGLAGEQYF.

This clone was recorded a few times. The gene calls are TRBV10-3 and TRBJ2-1, with TRBD2 identical over 9 bases. Germline V lookup: CDR1 ENHRY, CDR2 SYGVKD. This CDR3 has 15 residues. Losses at the gene ends were 2 bases for V and 7 bases for J; bases not matched to a gene: 6. DNA of the CDR3: TGTGCCATCAGTGAGGCGACTAGCGGACGGAATGAGCAGTTCTTC. Translation: CAISEATSGRNEQFF.

This clone turned up a few times. For the CDR3, the DNA is TGTGCCAGCTCACGGGGACAGGCGAACTATGGCTACACCTTC. Amino acids: CASSRGQANYGYTF. The V gene is TRBV18, the J gene TRBJ1-2; TRBD1 agrees at 8 bases. The germline V gene has CDR1 KGHSH and CDR2 LQKENI. This CDR3 is built from 14 residues. The V segment lost 4 bases and the J segment 2 bases; nucleotides outside the gene matches: 3.

This chain uses TRBV19 with TRBJ2-7; D might be TRBD1 (5 bases). In germline, CDR1 is LNHDA, CDR2 SQIVND (reference sequence). The CDR3 length is 16 residues. Trimming shortened V by 8 bases and J by 3 bases, and 23 bases separated the two germline ends. The CDR3 coding sequence is TGTGCCAGTTCCCCCGAGGCACACACAGGAAGCTACGAGCAGTACTTC. This codes for CASSPEAHTGSYEQYF. The full variable domain, completed using reference TRBV19 and TRBJ2-7, is DGGITQSPKYLFRKEGQNVTLSCEQNLNHDAMYWYRQDPGQGLRLIYYSQIVNDFQKGDIAEGYSVSREKKESFPLTVTSAQKNPTAFYLCASSPEAHTGSYEQYFGPGTRLTVT.

The rearrangement uses TRBV5-1 and TRBJ2-1; 7 bases fit TRBD1. V lost 2 bases and J lost 4; bases outside the gene matches: 6. The CDR3 spans 15 residues. The V gene's germline CDR1 is SGHRS and CDR2 YFSETQ. CDR3 DNA sequence: TGCGCCAGCAGCTTTGACAGGGCCGAATACAATGAGCAGTTCTTC. It specifies CASSFDRAEYNEQFF.

This clone has just a few counts. Within the sample, other DNA sequences also encode this same CDR3. V usage is TRBV6-5 and J usage is TRBJ1-2, with D possibly matching TRBD1 (5 bases). V was pared by 5 bases and J by 4 bases, with 8 bases between. Per germline, CDR1 MNHEY and CDR2 SVGAGI. The CDR3 is made up of 12 amino acids. DNA of the CDR3: TGTGCCAGCAGTGAAACAGGCTATGGCTACACCTTC. Its protein is CASSETGYGYTF.

V usage is TRBV29-1 and J usage is TRBJ2-1, with TRBD2 matching over 10 bases. The CDR3 contains 18 residues. Trimming removed 3 bases from V and 0 bases from J; junction bases left unmatched: 11. Germline V lookup: CDR1 SQVTM, CDR2 ANQGSEA. The CDR3 nucleotides are TGCAGCGTTGAGCGGGCAGTAGAGCGGGAGGGCTCCTACAATGAGCAGTTCTTC. It is translated as CSVERAVEREGSYNEQFF.

The chain recombines TRBV19 with TRBJ1-2, with 7 bases matching TRBD1. This CDR3 comprises 13 residues. After removal of 5 bases from V and 5 bases from J, the junction contained 5 bases not matched to a gene. CDR1 LNHDA and CDR2 SQIVND come from the germline V gene (reference sequence). CDR3 region: CASSPGGSYGYTF. The CDR3 DNA reads TGTGCCAGTAGTCCAGGGGGTTCATATGGCTACACCTTC.

V and J are TRBV7-6 and TRBJ2-7; TRBD1 aligns across 9 bases. The CDR3 extends over 18 amino acids. Losses at the gene ends were 1 base for V and 0 bases for J; bases not matched to a gene: 10. Germline V gene sequence: CDR1 SGHVS, CDR2 FNYEAQ. CDR3 in amino acids: CASSLDTLPGQGSYEQYF. The CDR3 nucleotides are TGTGCCAGCAGCTTAGACACTCTGCCGGGACAGGGCTCCTACGAGCAGTACTTC.

This chain links TRBV7-3 with TRBJ2-7; 9 bases are shared with TRBD2. This CDR3 comprises 16 residues. V gave up 1 base and J gave up 5 bases; unmatched junction bases: 9. Germline CDR1 reads SGHTA; CDR2 reads FQGTGA. Written as DNA, the CDR3 is TGTGCCAGCAGCTTAAAGGGGGGGACTAGCTACCACGAGCAGTACTTC. Its protein is CASSLKGGTSYHEQYF.

This clone was recorded only once. This chain joins TRBV7-3 and TRBJ2-2; D is unclear. Germline CDR1 and CDR2: SGHTA and FQGTGA. This CDR3 contains 13 residues. V shed 3 bases and J shed 3 bases, with 5 bases lying between them. CDR3 bases: TGTGCCAGCAGCTTTCCTTACACCGGGGAGCTGTTTTTT. It yields the protein CASSFPYTGELFF.

The V call is TRBV7-9, the J call TRBJ2-1, with TRBD2 identical over 10 bases. This CDR3 has 14 amino acids. Germline CDR1 and CDR2: SEHNR and FQNEAQ (reference sequence). With 7 bases clipped from V and 2 bases from J, the junction kept 2 bases outside the gene matches. The CDR3, as DNA: TGTGCCAGCACTGGGACTAGCGCCTACAATGAGCAGTTCTTC. Amino acids: CASTGTSAYNEQFF.

This clone was seen only a few times. The rearrangement joins TRBV18 to TRBJ1-4; no clear D. Trimming cost V 2 bases and J 8 bases, with 18 bases left between them. The germline V gene has CDR1 KGHSH and CDR2 LQKENI. The CDR3 consists of 16 residues. CDR3 residues: CASSPTPQVVNEKLFF. CDR3 nucleotide sequence: TGTGCCAGCTCACCAACGCCTCAGGTGGTCAACGAAAAACTGTTTTTT.

The chain employs TRBV6-1 and TRBJ2-6; 9 bases match TRBD1. V dropped 4 bases and J dropped 7; count of bases not matched to a gene: 5. Germline values: CDR1 MNHNS, CDR2 SASEGT. CDR3 length: 15 amino acids. CDR3: CASSGTGVEANVLTF. CDR3 nucleotide sequence: TGTGCCAGCAGTGGGACAGGGGTCGAAGCCAACGTCCTGACTTTC.

This chain joins TRBV5-6 and TRBJ2-5, with D tentatively TRBD1 (7 bases). Germline V CDR1 and CDR2: SGHDT, YYEEEE. This CDR3 comprises 16 residues. The germline V and J ends were trimmed by 2 bases and 3 bases, with 17 bases remaining between them. The CDR3 nucleotides read TGTGCCAGCAGCTTAGTAGCAGGGGGGAGAGAAGAGACCCAGTACTTC. Translating it yields CASSLVAGGREETQYF.

The chain couples TRBV6-5 to TRBJ1-1; a possible D gene is TRBD1 (5 bases). Per the germline V gene, CDR1 is MNHEY and CDR2 is SVGAGI. The V end was cut by 6 bases, the J end by 3 bases, with 11 bases between. The CDR3 contains 13 residues. CDR3 sequence reads: CASRGLSYTEAFF. In DNA, the CDR3 is TGTGCCAGCAGGGGACTCAGCTACACTGAAGCTTTCTTT.

This clone was observed once. This sequence joins TRBV7-8 and TRBJ2-7; a weak D match, TRBD2 (6 bases). V was clipped by 5 bases and J by 2 bases, with 19 bases between them. From germline, CDR1 is SGHVS and CDR2 FQNEAQ. There are 16 residues in the CDR3. The CDR3 region is CASSRTRLGGTYEQYF. The CDR3 DNA reads as TGTGCCAGCAGCCGTACCCGACTCGGAGGGACCTACGAGCAGTACTTC.

This clone was seen only a few times. This chain joins TRBV15 and TRBJ2-1, with 9 bases fitting TRBD1. Germline V gene data show CDR1 as LNHNV and CDR2 as YYDKDF (reference sequence). Trimming cost V 3 bases and J 6 bases; bases outside gene matches: 6. This CDR3 comprises 15 residues. The chain's CDR3 is CATSRGDRVGNEQFF. The CDR3 DNA reads as TGTGCCACCAGCAGGGGGGACAGGGTTGGCAATGAGCAGTTCTTC.

In its sample, this clone was seen a few times. V and J are TRBV5-1 and TRBJ2-7; tentatively, D is TRBD1 (5 bases). The V end was cut by 4 bases, the J end by 7 bases, with 21 bases between. This CDR3 is 15 amino acids long. The germline CDR1 and CDR2 sequences are SGHRS and YFSETQ. The DNA of the CDR3 is TGCGCCAGCAGCAGACCCGGCCAGGGCGTCGGGGAGCAGTACTTC. It translates to CASSRPGQGVGEQYF.

The chain uses TRBV5-1 and TRBJ2-5, with TRBD2 matching 10 bases. Germline CDR1 reads SGHRS; CDR2 reads YFSETQ. V trimming: 1 base; J trimming: 2 bases; junction bases outside the gene matches: 2. The CDR3 runs 15 residues. In DNA, the CDR3 is TGCGCCAGCAGCTTGACTAGCGGGGCGCAAGAGACCCAGTACTTC. Residues: CASSLTSGAQETQYF.

The CDR3 region has the DNA TGTGCCAGCAGCCAACAAACAGGGATAGGTACTGAAGCTTTCTTT. Its protein product is CASSQQTGIGTEAFF. This chain joins TRBV14 and TRBJ1-1; the D gene is possibly TRBD1 (6 bases). This CDR3 comprises 15 residues. Per the germline V gene, CDR1 is SGHDN and CDR2 is FVKESK. V shed 2 bases and J shed 5 bases, with 15 bases lying between them. The variable domain in full, completed from reference TRBV14 and TRBJ1-1, reads EAGVTQFPSHSVIEKGQTVTLRCDPISGHDNLYWYRRVMGKEIKFLLHFVKESKQDESGMPNNRFLAERTGGTYSTLKVQPAELEDSGVYFCASSQQTGIGTEAFFGQGTRLTVV.

This clone was detected once. The chain couples TRBV5-4 to TRBJ2-3, with 10 bases aligning to TRBD2. Germline lookup yields CDR1 SGHNT and CDR2 YYREEE (reference sequence). CDR3 length equals 15 residues. V was pared by 4 bases and J by 1 base, with 3 bases of the junction left unmatched. CDR3 in amino acids: CASSRTSGGTDTQYF. In nucleotides, the CDR3 is TGTGCCAGCAGCAGGACTAGCGGAGGCACAGATACGCAGTATTTT.

The rearrangement uses TRBV7-3 and TRBJ2-3; 9 bases are a match to TRBD2. The CDR3 sequence is 16 residues long. Trimming removed 4 bases from V and 4 bases from J; junction bases left unmatched: 9. In germline, CDR1 is SGHTA, CDR2 FQGTGA. CDR3 DNA sequence: TGTGCCAGCAGCTCCCTTAGCGGGAGTGGCGCAGATACGCAGTATTTT. This codes for CASSSLSGSGADTQYF.

The J gene is TRBJ2-7, the V gene TRBV7-9, with TRBD2 as a possible D gene (5 bases). Per the germline V gene, CDR1 is SEHNR and CDR2 is FQNEAQ (reference sequence). There are 14 residues in the CDR3. Trimming left V 3 bases short and J 6 bases short, with 15 bases between. CDR3 nucleotides: TGTGCCAGCAGCTTCAGCGGAGAGGCCCTCGAGCAGTACTTC. Its protein is CASSFSGEALEQYF.

The V and J genes are TRBV29-1 and TRBJ1-1, with 8 bases aligning to TRBD1. The junction had 11 bases not matched to a gene; V was cut back by 5 bases and J by 0 bases. The CDR3 extends over 16 amino acids. Germline V gene data show CDR1 as SQVTM and CDR2 as ANQGSEA. CDR3 bases: TGCAGCGTTCCAGGGGGCAAGCTACGCGTGAACACTGAAGCTTTCTTT. This encodes CSVPGGKLRVNTEAFF.

The rearrangement joins TRBV9 to TRBJ2-5; 15 nucleotides align to TRBD2. Germline V gene sequence: CDR1 SGDLS, CDR2 YYNGEE. CDR3 size: 17 residues. V shed 4 bases, J shed 1 base, and the junction held 5 bases outside the gene matches. The CDR3 nucleotides are TGTGCCAGCAGCCCCGGACTAGCGGGAGGGGTCCAAGAGACCCAGTACTTC. Residues: CASSPGLAGGVQETQYF.

The chain has TRBV7-9 and TRBJ2-1; TRBD1 agrees at 11 bases. Germline CDR1 SEHNR, CDR2 FQNEAQ (reference sequence). The CDR3 runs 15 residues. V dropped 1 base and J dropped 6; count of bases not matched to a gene: 2. The CDR3: CASSLGTGGFNEQFF. The CDR3, as DNA: TGTGCCAGCAGCTTAGGGACAGGGGGCTTCAATGAGCAGTTCTTC.

The chain uses TRBV29-1 and TRBJ2-2; possible D gene TRBD2, 6 bases. Germline CDR1 SQVTM, CDR2 ANQGSEA. The V and J ends lost 4 bases and 3 bases respectively, with 6 bases between them. The CDR3 totals 12 residues. This CDR3 is CSVVADTGELFF. The CDR3, as DNA: TGCAGCGTTGTAGCGGACACCGGGGAGCTGTTTTTT.